This record covers a single TCR beta chain. The antigen remains undetermined. V lost 4 bases, J lost 3 bases, and 9 bases lay in between. The CDR3 spans 14 residues. From germline, CDR1 is LNHDA and CDR2 SQIVND (reference sequence). The data were taken from a study of cytomegalovirus exposure and HLA in healthy donors. Findings and caveats of the study: A reported reduction in N-insertions relative to the roughly 610-donor mean was seen in an Asian-associated ancestry cluster in a later analysis. As was reported, the classifier diagnosed cytomegalovirus status with high specificity and sensitivity. Some V segments, TRBV6-2 and TRBV6-3 among them, were indistinguishable and were therefore excluded.

A multiplex PCR was run with 60 Vbeta primers and 13 Jbeta primers. In the source study's methods: It was a later analysis that counted tens of millions of unique TCR beta chains, of which roughly 11 million were shared. Method: immunoSEQ multiplex PCR; TCRdb's copy keeps in-frame clones and lacks some. V and J calls and clone size are as listed in that table; D and trimming were resolved from the DNA. The sample has about 96,000 clones; approximately 74% are singletons. The TCR originated in a female donor in good health and CMV-seropositive. The chain has TRBV19 and TRBJ1-4; D is perhaps TRBD1 (5 bases). Sequencing input: PBMCs. CDR3 residues: CASSKDKANEKLFF. The CDR3 nucleotides read TGTGCCAGTAGTAAGGACAAAGCTAATGAAAAACTGTTTTTT.